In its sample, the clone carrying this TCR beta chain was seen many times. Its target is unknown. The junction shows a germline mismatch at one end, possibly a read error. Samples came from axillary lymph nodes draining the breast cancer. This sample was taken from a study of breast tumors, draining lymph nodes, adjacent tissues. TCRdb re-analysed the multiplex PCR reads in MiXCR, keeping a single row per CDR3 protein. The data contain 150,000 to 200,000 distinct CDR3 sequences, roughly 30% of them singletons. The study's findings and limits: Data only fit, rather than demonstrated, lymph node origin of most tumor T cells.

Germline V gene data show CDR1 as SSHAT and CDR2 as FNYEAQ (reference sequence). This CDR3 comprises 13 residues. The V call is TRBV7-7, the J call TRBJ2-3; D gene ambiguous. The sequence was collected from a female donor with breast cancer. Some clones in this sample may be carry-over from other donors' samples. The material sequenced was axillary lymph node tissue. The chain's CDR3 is CASSSSPTDTQYF. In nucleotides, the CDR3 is TGTGCTAGCAGCTCCAGTCCCACAGATACGCAGTATTTT.